In this sample, the clone carrying this T cell receptor (beta chain) turned up many times. cDNA molecules, individually, were tagged with unique molecular identifiers. TCRdb re-analysed the 5' RACE reads in MiXCR, keeping a single row per CDR3 protein. In the table there are tens of thousands of distinct CDR3 sequences, 8% to 11% of which are singletons. Germline CDR1 and CDR2: ENHRY and SYGVKD. The CDR3 runs 16 residues. Trimming took 4 bases from V and 0 from J, leaving 14 bases between them. The data originate from a study of early T cells in non-severe SARS-CoV-2 infection. Study details: Chains were unpaired, as sequencing was done on bulk RNA from unsorted whole blood.

Specimen: whole blood. The TCR was taken from an adult who was a healthcare worker with PCR-confirmed SARS-CoV-2 infection or an uninfected control (not recorded which). The rearrangement links TRBV10-3 to TRBJ2-3; D might be TRBD1 (7 bases). The CDR3 loop is CAISAAQGGSTDTQYF. The CDR3 coding sequence is TGTGCCATCAGTGCGGCCCAGGGGGGTAGCACAGATACGCAGTATTTT.